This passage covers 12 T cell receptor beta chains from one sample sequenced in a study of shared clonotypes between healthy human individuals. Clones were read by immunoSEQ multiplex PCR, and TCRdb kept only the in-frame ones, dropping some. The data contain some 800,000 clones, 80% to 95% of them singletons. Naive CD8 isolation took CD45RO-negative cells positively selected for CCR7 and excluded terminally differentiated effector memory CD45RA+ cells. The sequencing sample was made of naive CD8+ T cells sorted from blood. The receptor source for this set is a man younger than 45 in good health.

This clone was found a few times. The CDR3: CASSRLAGDPVGTGELFF. The DNA of the CDR3 is TGTGCCAGCAGTAGACTAGCGGGAGATCCAGTGGGTACCGGGGAGCTGTTTTTT. V usage is TRBV28 and J usage is TRBJ2-2; 12 bases map to TRBD2. V gave up 5 bases and J gave up 5 bases; unmatched junction bases: 12. The length of the CDR3 is 18 residues. CDR1 is MDHEN and CDR2 is SYDVKM in the germline V gene.

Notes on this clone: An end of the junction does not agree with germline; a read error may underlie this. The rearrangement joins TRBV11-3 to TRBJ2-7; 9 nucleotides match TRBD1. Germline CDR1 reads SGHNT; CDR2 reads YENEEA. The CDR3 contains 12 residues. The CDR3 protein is CASSLGAGTGTF. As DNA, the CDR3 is TGTGCCAGCAGCTTAGGGGCGGGGACAGGGACCTTC.

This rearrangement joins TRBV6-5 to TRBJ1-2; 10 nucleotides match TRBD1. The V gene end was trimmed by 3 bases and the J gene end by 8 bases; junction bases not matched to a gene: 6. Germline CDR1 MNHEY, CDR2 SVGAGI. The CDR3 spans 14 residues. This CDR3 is CASSYLTGGLGYTF. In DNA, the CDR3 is TGTGCCAGCAGTTATTTGACAGGGGGCCTAGGCTACACCTTC.

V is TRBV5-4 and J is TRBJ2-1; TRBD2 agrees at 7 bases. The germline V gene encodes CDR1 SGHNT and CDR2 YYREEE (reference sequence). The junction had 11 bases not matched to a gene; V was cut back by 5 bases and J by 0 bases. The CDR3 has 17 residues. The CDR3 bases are TGTGCCAGCAGTTTTTCGACTAGCCCGAGCTCCTACAATGAGCAGTTCTTC. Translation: CASSFSTSPSSYNEQFF.

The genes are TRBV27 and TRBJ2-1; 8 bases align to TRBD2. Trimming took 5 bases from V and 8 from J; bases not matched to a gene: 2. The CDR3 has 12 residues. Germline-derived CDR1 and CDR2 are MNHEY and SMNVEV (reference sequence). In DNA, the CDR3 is TGTGCCAGCAGTACGGGGGGGGATGAGCAGTTCTTC. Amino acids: CASSTGGDEQFF.

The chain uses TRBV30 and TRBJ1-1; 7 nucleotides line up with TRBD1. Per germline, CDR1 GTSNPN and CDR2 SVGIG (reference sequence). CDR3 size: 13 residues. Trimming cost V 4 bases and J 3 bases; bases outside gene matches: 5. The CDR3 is CAWMTGWDTEAFF. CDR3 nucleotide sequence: TGTGCCTGGATGACAGGGTGGGACACTGAAGCTTTCTTT.

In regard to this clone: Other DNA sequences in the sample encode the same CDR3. The DNA of the CDR3 is TGTGCCAGCAGTCGGGGGGAAAAACTGTTTTTT. It is translated as CASSRGEKLFF. The chain has TRBV27 and TRBJ1-4; D perhaps matches TRBD1 (5 bases). The CDR3 spans 11 residues. V lost 5 bases and J lost 8, with 6 bases in between. Germline V CDR1 and CDR2: MNHEY, SMNVEV (reference sequence).

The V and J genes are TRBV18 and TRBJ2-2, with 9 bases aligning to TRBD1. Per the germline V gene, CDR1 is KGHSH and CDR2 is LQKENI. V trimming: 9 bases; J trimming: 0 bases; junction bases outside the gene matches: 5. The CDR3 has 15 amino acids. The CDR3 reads CASPQGAPNTGELFF. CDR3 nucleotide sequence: TGTGCCAGTCCACAGGGGGCGCCGAACACCGGGGAGCTGTTTTTT.

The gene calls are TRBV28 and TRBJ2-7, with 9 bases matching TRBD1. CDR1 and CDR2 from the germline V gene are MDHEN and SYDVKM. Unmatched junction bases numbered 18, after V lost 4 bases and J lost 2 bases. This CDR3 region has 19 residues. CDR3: CASSSNRDRVIVRTYEQYF. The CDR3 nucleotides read TGTGCCAGCAGTTCTAACCGGGACAGGGTCATTGTTCGGACCTACGAGCAGTACTTC.

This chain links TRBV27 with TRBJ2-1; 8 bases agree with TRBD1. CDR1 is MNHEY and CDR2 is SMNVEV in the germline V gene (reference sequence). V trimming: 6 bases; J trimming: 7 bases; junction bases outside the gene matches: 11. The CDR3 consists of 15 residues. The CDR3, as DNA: TGTGCCAGCAGCGCACAGGGGGTATTGATAAATGAGCAGTTCTTC. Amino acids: CASSAQGVLINEQFF.

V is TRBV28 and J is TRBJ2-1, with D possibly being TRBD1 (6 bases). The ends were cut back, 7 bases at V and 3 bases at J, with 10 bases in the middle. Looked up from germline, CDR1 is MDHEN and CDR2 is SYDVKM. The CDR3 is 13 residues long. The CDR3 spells CASNKGDYNEQFF. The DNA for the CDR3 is TGTGCCAGCAATAAGGGGGACTACAATGAGCAGTTCTTC.

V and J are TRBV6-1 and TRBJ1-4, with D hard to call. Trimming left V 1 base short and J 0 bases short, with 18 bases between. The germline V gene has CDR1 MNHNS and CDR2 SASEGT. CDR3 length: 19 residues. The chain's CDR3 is CASSEERLLVRATNEKLFF. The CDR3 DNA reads TGTGCCAGCAGTGAAGAGCGACTCCTAGTTCGGGCAACTAATGAAAAACTGTTTTTT.